These T cell receptor beta chains were read from a single sample in a study of response to subunit inactivated influenza vaccine. MiXCR was run by TCRdb on the RT-PCR reads, yielding one entry per CDR3 protein. This table has around 520,000 distinct CDR3 sequences, 10% to 15% appearing once. The sample in question was PBMCs from blood, obtained on the day of vaccination. These receptor sequences come from a man aged 50-60 years who received an inactivated influenza vaccine. Both conserved end residues are part of each CDR3. Each record gives: D gene, J gene, V gene, clone size, CDR3 protein, CDR3 DNA. The D gene is left open where the match is weak. Expanded clones are given a class, and other clones once, few, many or no size at all.

D gene: -
J gene: TRBJ1-2
V gene: TRBV30
clone size: few
CDR3 protein: CAWRELANYGYTF
CDR3 DNA: TGTGCCTGGAGGGAGTTAGCTAACTATGGCTACACCTTC

D gene: -
J gene: TRBJ2-7
V gene: TRBV29-1
clone size: few
CDR3 protein: CSVFRNYEQYF
CDR3 DNA: TGCAGCGTCTTCAGGAACTACGAGCAGTACTTC

D gene: -
J gene: TRBJ2-7
V gene: TRBV4-1
clone size: -
CDR3 protein: CASSRLGSAVQYF
CDR3 DNA: TGCGCCAGCAGCCGATTGGGCTCTGCAGTGCAGTACTTC

D gene: TRBD2
J gene: TRBJ2-3
V gene: TRBV5-5
clone size: -
CDR3 protein: CASSFGAGVDTQYF
CDR3 DNA: TGTGCCAGCAGCTTCGGCGCGGGAGTAGATACGCAGTATTTT

D gene: -
J gene: TRBJ1-2
V gene: TRBV15
clone size: many
CDR3 protein: CATSGGFGRNYGYTF
CDR3 DNA: TGTGCCACCAGCGGAGGGTTTGGCAGGAACTATGGCTACACCTTC

D gene: -
J gene: TRBJ2-5
V gene: TRBV12-3/TRBV12-4
clone size: -
CDR3 protein: CASRSNRVQETQYF
CDR3 DNA: TGTGCCAGCAGATCGAACAGGGTCCAAGAGACCCAGTACTTC

D gene: TRBD1
J gene: TRBJ1-2
V gene: TRBV10-3
clone size: -
CDR3 protein: CAISAGQVLSYYGYTF
CDR3 DNA: TGTGCCATCAGTGCGGGACAGGTCCTGTCTTACTATGGCTACACCTTC

D gene: -
J gene: TRBJ2-2
V gene: TRBV20-1
clone size: -
CDR3 protein: CSARAPVGELFF
CDR3 DNA: TGCAGTGCCCGGGCCCCGGTCGGGGAGCTGTTTTTT

D gene: -
J gene: TRBJ2-7
V gene: TRBV6-2/TRBV6-3
clone size: -
CDR3 protein: CASSYWNRDYGKYEQYF
CDR3 DNA: TGTGCCAGCAGTTATTGGAATCGTGACTACGGGAAGTACGAGCAGTACTTC

D gene: TRBD2
J gene: TRBJ2-5
V gene: TRBV10-3
clone size: few
CDR3 protein: CAISESRGVFQETQYF
CDR3 DNA: TGTGCCATCAGTGAGTCTCGGGGGGTCTTTCAAGAGACCCAGTACTTC

D gene: TRBD1
J gene: TRBJ2-1
V gene: TRBV6-2/TRBV6-3
clone size: few
CDR3 protein: CASSYPGTANEQFF
CDR3 DNA: TGTGCCAGCAGTTACCCCGGGACAGCCAATGAGCAGTTCTTC

D gene: -
J gene: TRBJ2-5
V gene: TRBV15
clone size: few
CDR3 protein: CATQGIEETQYF
CDR3 DNA: TGTGCCACTCAGGGGATCGAGGAGACCCAGTACTTC

D gene: -
J gene: TRBJ2-1
V gene: TRBV19
clone size: -
CDR3 protein: CASSPEGGAYNEQFF
CDR3 DNA: TGTGCCAGTAGTCCTGAAGGGGGGGCCTACAATGAGCAGTTCTTC

D gene: -
J gene: TRBJ1-1
V gene: TRBV6-2/TRBV6-3
clone size: few
CDR3 protein: CASSYGAGTEAFF
CDR3 DNA: TGTGCCAGCAGTTACGGTGCGGGAACTGAAGCTTTCTTT

D gene: TRBD1
J gene: TRBJ1-1
V gene: TRBV12-3/TRBV12-4
clone size: few
CDR3 protein: CASGQARPEAFF
CDR3 DNA: TGTGCCAGTGGACAGGCCCGGCCTGAAGCTTTCTTT

D gene: TRBD1
J gene: TRBJ2-7
V gene: TRBV12-3/TRBV12-4
clone size: -
CDR3 protein: CASRSGQVTYEQYF
CDR3 DNA: TGTGCCAGCAGGTCGGGACAGGTGACCTACGAGCAGTACTTC

D gene: TRBD1
J gene: TRBJ2-2
V gene: TRBV12-3/TRBV12-4
clone size: many
CDR3 protein: CASRPGQGNTGELFF
CDR3 DNA: TGTGCCAGCAGGCCGGGACAGGGTAACACCGGGGAGCTGTTTTTT

D gene: TRBD1
J gene: TRBJ1-4
V gene: TRBV4-1
clone size: few
CDR3 protein: CASSQVSHRGGEKLFF
CDR3 DNA: TGCGCCAGCAGCCAAGTTTCGCACAGGGGTGGAGAAAAACTGTTTTTT

D gene: -
J gene: TRBJ1-5
V gene: TRBV7-9
clone size: -
CDR3 protein: CASSLVVGSPQHF
CDR3 DNA: TGTGCCAGCAGCTTAGTGGTCGGGTCACCCCAGCATTTT

D gene: -
J gene: TRBJ2-2
V gene: TRBV7-2
clone size: few
CDR3 protein: CASSLSGYGELFF
CDR3 DNA: TGTGCCAGCAGCTTATCTGGGTACGGGGAGCTGTTTTTT

D gene: -
J gene: TRBJ2-3
V gene: TRBV12-3/TRBV12-4
clone size: many
CDR3 protein: CASNKDSYTDTQYF
CDR3 DNA: TGTGCCAGCAACAAGGACAGCTACACAGATACGCAGTATTTT

D gene: -
J gene: TRBJ2-7
V gene: TRBV7-9
clone size: few
CDR3 protein: CASSLSGYSYEQYF
CDR3 DNA: TGTGCCAGCAGCTTGAGCGGCTACTCCTACGAGCAGTACTTC

D gene: -
J gene: TRBJ2-3
V gene: TRBV5-1
clone size: few
CDR3 protein: CASSRGDGGTNTQYF
CDR3 DNA: TGCGCCAGCAGCCGGGGAGACGGGGGCACGAATACGCAGTATTTT

D gene: TRBD2
J gene: TRBJ2-1
V gene: TRBV9
clone size: few
CDR3 protein: CASSPPGLAEYNEQFF
CDR3 DNA: TGTGCCAGCAGCCCCCCCGGACTAGCGGAATACAATGAGCAGTTCTTC

D gene: TRBD2
J gene: TRBJ2-5
V gene: TRBV5-1
clone size: many
CDR3 protein: CASSLEGTSGSQETQYF
CDR3 DNA: TGCGCCAGCAGCTTGGAGGGCACTAGCGGGTCACAAGAGACCCAGTACTTC

D gene: -
J gene: TRBJ2-1
V gene: TRBV20-1
clone size: many
CDR3 protein: CSAPWRGPSDEQFF
CDR3 DNA: TGCAGTGCTCCTTGGCGGGGCCCCAGCGATGAGCAGTTCTTC

D gene: -
J gene: TRBJ2-3
V gene: TRBV29-1
clone size: -
CDR3 protein: CSVEGQGADTQYF
CDR3 DNA: TGCAGCGTTGAAGGGCAGGGCGCGGATACGCAGTATTTT

D gene: TRBD2
J gene: TRBJ2-7
V gene: TRBV20-1
clone size: few
CDR3 protein: CSARDLTSGSYEQYF
CDR3 DNA: TGCAGTGCTAGAGATCTGACTAGCGGCTCCTACGAGCAGTACTTC

D gene: TRBD2
J gene: TRBJ2-5
V gene: TRBV6-5
clone size: few
CDR3 protein: CASRGGEVTQYF
CDR3 DNA: TGTGCCAGCAGGGGGGGGGAAGTGACCCAGTACTTC

D gene: TRBD1
J gene: TRBJ2-2
V gene: TRBV7-2
clone size: many
CDR3 protein: CASSSGQGMIGELFF
CDR3 DNA: TGTGCCAGCAGCTCCGGACAGGGAATGATCGGGGAGCTGTTTTTT

D gene: TRBD1
J gene: TRBJ1-2
V gene: TRBV20-1
clone size: -
CDR3 protein: CSAPKTGGETF
CDR3 DNA: TGCAGTGCTCCCAAGACAGGGGGCGAGACCTTC

D gene: TRBD2
J gene: TRBJ2-3
V gene: TRBV20-1
clone size: few
CDR3 protein: CSAREARGGRTQYF
CDR3 DNA: TGCAGTGCTAGAGAGGCGCGGGGGGGCCGTACGCAGTATTTT

D gene: TRBD1
J gene: TRBJ1-2
V gene: TRBV6-2/TRBV6-3
clone size: -
CDR3 protein: CASSRTGEDYGYTF
CDR3 DNA: TGTGCCAGCAGTCGCACAGGGGAGGACTATGGCTACACCTTC

D gene: TRBD2
J gene: TRBJ2-7
V gene: TRBV14
clone size: -
CDR3 protein: CASRLTSGDSYEQYF
CDR3 DNA: TGTGCCAGCAGGCTTACTAGCGGGGACTCGTACGAGCAGTACTTC

D gene: TRBD2
J gene: TRBJ2-3
V gene: TRBV4-2
clone size: -
CDR3 protein: CASSQGTSGGGHTQYF
CDR3 DNA: TGTGCCAGCAGCCAGGGGACTAGCGGGGGTGGCCATACGCAGTATTTT

D gene: -
J gene: TRBJ2-4
V gene: TRBV7-9
clone size: few
CDR3 protein: CASSQPLGRTKNIQYF
CDR3 DNA: TGTGCCAGCAGCCAACCTCTCGGCAGGACAAAAAACATTCAGTACTTC

D gene: -
J gene: TRBJ1-1
V gene: TRBV14
clone size: -
CDR3 protein: CASRWTAGAEAFF
CDR3 DNA: TGTGCCAGCAGATGGACTGCAGGGGCTGAAGCTTTCTTT

D gene: TRBD2
J gene: TRBJ2-1
V gene: TRBV20-1
clone size: many
CDR3 protein: CSAKRGVNYNEQFF
CDR3 DNA: TGCAGTGCTAAGCGGGGGGTAAACTACAATGAGCAGTTCTTC

D gene: -
J gene: TRBJ1-2
V gene: TRBV5-1
clone size: many
CDR3 protein: CASSLAYRRGYGYTF
CDR3 DNA: TGCGCCAGCAGCTTGGCCTACAGGAGGGGCTATGGCTACACCTTC

D gene: TRBD2
J gene: TRBJ2-2
V gene: TRBV7-3
clone size: few
CDR3 protein: CASRVMAGGNTGELFF
CDR3 DNA: TGTGCCAGCAGGGTCATGGCGGGAGGGAACACCGGGGAGCTGTTTTTT

D gene: TRBD1
J gene: TRBJ2-2
V gene: TRBV6-5
clone size: -
CDR3 protein: CASSYTGQGKTGELFF
CDR3 DNA: TGTGCCAGCAGTTACACAGGACAGGGAAAAACCGGGGAGCTGTTTTTT

D gene: -
J gene: TRBJ2-1
V gene: TRBV18
clone size: -
CDR3 protein: CASSPIVGMNEQFF
CDR3 DNA: TGTGCCAGCTCACCAATTGTCGGGATGAATGAGCAGTTCTTC

D gene: -
J gene: TRBJ2-7
V gene: TRBV6-2/TRBV6-3
clone size: few
CDR3 protein: CASSRGTNVDEQYF
CDR3 DNA: TGTGCCAGCAGCCGCGGAACAAACGTCGACGAGCAGTACTTC

D gene: -
J gene: TRBJ2-3
V gene: TRBV5-1
clone size: many
CDR3 protein: CASSPGTDTDTQYF
CDR3 DNA: TGCGCCAGCAGCCCCGGGACCGACACAGATACGCAGTATTTT

D gene: -
J gene: TRBJ2-1
V gene: TRBV5-1
clone size: few
CDR3 protein: CASSLYPGGPSYNEQFF
CDR3 DNA: TGCGCCAGCAGCTTGTATCCCGGAGGACCCTCCTACAATGAGCAGTTCTTC

D gene: -
J gene: TRBJ2-1
V gene: TRBV15
clone size: few
CDR3 protein: CATSRDWGGRFF
CDR3 DNA: TGTGCCACCAGCAGAGATTGGGGGGGCCGATTCTTC